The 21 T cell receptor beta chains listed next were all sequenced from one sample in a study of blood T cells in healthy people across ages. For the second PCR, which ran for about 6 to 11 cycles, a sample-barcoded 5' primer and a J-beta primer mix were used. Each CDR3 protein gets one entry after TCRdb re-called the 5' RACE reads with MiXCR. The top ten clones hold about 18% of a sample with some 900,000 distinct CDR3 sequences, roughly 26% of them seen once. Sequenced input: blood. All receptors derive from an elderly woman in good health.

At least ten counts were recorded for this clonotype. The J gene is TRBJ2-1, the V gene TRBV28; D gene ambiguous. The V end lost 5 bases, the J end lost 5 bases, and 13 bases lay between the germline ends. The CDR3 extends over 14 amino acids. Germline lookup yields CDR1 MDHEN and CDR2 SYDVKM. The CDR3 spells CASSGVNFNNEQFF. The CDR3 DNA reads TGTGCCAGCAGTGGGGTTAACTTTAACAATGAGCAGTTCTTC.

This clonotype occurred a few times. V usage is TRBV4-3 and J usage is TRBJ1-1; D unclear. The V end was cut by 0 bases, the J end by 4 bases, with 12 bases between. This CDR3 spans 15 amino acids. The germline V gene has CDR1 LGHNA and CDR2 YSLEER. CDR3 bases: TGCGCCAGCAGCCAAGAATTCTCTCTAGTCACTGAAGCTTTCTTT. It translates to CASSQEFSLVTEAFF.

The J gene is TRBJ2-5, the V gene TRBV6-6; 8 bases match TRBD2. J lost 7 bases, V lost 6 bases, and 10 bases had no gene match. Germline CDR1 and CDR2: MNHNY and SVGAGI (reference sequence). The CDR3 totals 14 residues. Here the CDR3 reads CASSPGTREGTQYF. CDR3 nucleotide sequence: TGTGCCAGCAGCCCCGGGACTCGGGAGGGGACCCAGTACTTC.

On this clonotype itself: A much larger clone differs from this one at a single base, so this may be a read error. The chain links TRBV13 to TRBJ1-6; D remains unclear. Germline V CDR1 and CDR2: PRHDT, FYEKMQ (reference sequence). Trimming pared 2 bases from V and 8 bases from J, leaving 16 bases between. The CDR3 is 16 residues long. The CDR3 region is CASSLKGKRAHSPLHF. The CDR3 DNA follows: TGTGCCAGCAGCTTAAAAGGAAAAAGGGCCCATTCACCCCTCCACTTT. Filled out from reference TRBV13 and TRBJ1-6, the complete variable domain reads AAGVIQSPRHLIKEKRETATLKCYPIPRHDTVYWYQQGPGQDPQFLISFYEKMQSDKGSIPDRFSAQQFSDYHSELNMSSLELGDSALYFCASSLKGKRAHSPLHFGNGTRLTVT.

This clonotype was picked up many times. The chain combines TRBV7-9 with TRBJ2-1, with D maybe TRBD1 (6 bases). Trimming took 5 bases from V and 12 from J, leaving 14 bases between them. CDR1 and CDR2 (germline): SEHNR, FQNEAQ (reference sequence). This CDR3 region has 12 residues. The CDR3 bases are TGTGCCAGCAGCAACTACAGGGTAGGGCAGTTCTTC. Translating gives CASSNYRVGQFF. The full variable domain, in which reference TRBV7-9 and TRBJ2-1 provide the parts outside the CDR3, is DTGVSQNPRHKITKRGQNVTFRCDPISEHNRLYWYRQTLGQGPEFLTYFQNEAQLEKSRLLSDRFSAERPKGSFSTLEIQRTEQGDSAMYLCASSNYRVGQFFGPGTRLTVL.

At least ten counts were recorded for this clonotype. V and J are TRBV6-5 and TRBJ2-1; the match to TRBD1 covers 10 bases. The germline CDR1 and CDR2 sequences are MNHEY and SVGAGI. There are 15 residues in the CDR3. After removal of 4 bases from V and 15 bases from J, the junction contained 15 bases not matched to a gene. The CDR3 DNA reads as TGTGCCAGCAGTTTCGGGACAGGGGAACCCAAGGATCGGTTCTTC. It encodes CASSFGTGEPKDRFF.

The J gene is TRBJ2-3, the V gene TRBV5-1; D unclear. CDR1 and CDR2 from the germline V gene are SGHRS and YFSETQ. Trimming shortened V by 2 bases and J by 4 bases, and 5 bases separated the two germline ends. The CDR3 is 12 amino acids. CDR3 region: CASSFNPDTQYF. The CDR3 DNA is TGCGCCAGCAGCTTTAATCCAGATACGCAGTATTTT.

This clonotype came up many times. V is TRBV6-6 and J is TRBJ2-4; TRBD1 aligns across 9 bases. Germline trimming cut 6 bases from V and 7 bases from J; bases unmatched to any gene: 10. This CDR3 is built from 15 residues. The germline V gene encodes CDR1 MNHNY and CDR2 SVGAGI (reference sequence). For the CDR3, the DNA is TGTGCCAGCAGATCGACAGGGGGTCGAGGGAACATTCAGTACTTC. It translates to CASRSTGGRGNIQYF.

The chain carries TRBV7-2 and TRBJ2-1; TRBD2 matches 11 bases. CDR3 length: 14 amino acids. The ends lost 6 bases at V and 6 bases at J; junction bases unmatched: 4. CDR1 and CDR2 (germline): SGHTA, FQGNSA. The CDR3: CASSPLAGVNEQFF. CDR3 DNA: TGTGCCAGCAGTCCACTAGCGGGGGTCAATGAGCAGTTCTTC.

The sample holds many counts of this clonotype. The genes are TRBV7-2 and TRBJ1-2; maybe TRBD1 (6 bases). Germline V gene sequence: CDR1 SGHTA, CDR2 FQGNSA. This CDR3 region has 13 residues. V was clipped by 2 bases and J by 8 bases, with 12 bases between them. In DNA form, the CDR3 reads TGTGCCAGCAGCTTATTCGGGGGCTGGGGCTACACCTTC. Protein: CASSLFGGWGYTF.

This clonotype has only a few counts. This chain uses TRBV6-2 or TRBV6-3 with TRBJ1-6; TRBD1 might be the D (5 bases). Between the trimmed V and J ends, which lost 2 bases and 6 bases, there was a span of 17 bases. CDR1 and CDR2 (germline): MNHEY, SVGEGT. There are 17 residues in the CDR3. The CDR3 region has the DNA TGTGCCAGCAGTTACGGGGGATTGGATTTTCGTAATTCACCCCTCCACTTT. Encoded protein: CASSYGGLDFRNSPLHF.

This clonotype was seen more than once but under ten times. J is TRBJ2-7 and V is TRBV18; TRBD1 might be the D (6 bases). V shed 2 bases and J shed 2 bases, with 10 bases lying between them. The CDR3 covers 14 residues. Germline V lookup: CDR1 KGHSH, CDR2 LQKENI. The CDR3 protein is CASSPSRDTYEQYF. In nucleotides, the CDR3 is TGTGCCAGCTCACCATCTCGGGACACCTACGAGCAGTACTTC.

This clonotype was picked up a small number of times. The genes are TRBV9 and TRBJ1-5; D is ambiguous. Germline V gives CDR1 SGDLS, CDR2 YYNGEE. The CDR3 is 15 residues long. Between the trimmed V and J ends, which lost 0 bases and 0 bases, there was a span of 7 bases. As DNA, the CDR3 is TGTGCCAGCAGCGTAGGGCCGAATAGCAATCAGCCCCAGCATTTT. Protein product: CASSVGPNSNQPQHF.

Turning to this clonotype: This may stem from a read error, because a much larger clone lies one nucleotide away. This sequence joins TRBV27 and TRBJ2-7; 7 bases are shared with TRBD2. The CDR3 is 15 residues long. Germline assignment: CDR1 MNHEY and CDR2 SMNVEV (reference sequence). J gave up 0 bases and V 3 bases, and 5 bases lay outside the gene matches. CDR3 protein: CASSLVWGGSYEQYF. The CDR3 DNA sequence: TGTGCCAGCAGTTTGGTGTGGGGGGGCTCCTACGAGCAGTACTTC.

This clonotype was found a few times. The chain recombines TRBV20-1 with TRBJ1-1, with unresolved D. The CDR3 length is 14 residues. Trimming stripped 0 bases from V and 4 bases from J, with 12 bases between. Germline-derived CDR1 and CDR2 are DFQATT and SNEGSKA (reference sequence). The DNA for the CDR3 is TGCAGTGCTAGAGATATCGGGGAGATCACTGAAGCTTTCTTT. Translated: CSARDIGEITEAFF.

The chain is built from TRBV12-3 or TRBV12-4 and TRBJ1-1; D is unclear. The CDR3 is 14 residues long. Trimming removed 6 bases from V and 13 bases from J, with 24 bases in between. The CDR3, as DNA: TGTGCCAGCAGGCCCGCAGACAAACGGGCCCGGGGTTTCTTT. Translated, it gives CASRPADKRARGFF.

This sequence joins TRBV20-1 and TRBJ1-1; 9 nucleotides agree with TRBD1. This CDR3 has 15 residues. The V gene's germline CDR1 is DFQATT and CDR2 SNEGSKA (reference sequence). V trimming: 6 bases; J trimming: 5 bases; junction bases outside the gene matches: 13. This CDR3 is CSAVRDRVVGTEAFF. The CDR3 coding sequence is TGCAGTGCGGTTCGGGACAGGGTGGTAGGGACTGAAGCTTTCTTT.

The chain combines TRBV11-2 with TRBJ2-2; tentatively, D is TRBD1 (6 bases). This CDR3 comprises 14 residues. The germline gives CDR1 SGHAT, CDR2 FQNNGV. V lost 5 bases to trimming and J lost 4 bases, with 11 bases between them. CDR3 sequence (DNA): TGTGCCAGCAGCCGGACAGCCCTCACCGGGGAGCTGTTTTTT. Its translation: CASSRTALTGELFF.

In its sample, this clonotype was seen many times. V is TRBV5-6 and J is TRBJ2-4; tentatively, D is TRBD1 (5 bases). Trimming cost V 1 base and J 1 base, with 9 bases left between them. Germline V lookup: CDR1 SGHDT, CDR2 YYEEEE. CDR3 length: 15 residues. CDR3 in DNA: TGTGCCAGCAGCTTGCAGGGAATGGCCAAAAACATTCAGTACTTC. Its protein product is CASSLQGMAKNIQYF.

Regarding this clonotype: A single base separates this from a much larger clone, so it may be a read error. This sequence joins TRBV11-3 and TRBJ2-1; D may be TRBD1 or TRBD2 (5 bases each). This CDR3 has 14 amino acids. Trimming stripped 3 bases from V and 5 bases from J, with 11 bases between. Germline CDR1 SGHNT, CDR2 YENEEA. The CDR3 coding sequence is TGTGCCAGCAGCTTGATTGGGGACGACAATGAGCAGTTCTTC. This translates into CASSLIGDDNEQFF.

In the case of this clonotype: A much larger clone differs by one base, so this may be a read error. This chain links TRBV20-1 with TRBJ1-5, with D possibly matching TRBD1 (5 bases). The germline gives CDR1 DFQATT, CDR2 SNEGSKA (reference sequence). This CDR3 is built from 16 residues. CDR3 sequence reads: CSAGEMSGFSNQPQHF. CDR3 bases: TGCAGTGCTGGAGAAATGTCAGGGTTTAGCAATCAGCCCCAGCATTTT.